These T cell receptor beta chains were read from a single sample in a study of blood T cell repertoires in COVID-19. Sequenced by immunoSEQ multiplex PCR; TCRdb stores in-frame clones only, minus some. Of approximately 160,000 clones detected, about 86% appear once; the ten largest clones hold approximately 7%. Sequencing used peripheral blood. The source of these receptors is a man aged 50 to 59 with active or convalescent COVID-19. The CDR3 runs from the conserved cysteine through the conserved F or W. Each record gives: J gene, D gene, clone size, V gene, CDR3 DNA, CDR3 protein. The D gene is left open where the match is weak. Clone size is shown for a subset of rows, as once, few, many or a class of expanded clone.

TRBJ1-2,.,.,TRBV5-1,TGCGCCAGCAGCTTGGTAGGAGACTATGGCTACACCTTC,CASSLVGDYGYTF
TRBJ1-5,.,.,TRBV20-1,TGCAGTGCTAGTACAGAGAATCAGCCCCAGCATTTT,CSASTENQPQHF
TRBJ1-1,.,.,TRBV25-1,TGTGCCAGCAGCCCTGAGAAGGGGTGGACTGAAGCTTTCTTT,CASSPEKGWTEAFF
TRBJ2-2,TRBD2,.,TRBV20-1,TGCAGTGCTAGTCGGGGGGGCAACACCGGGGAGCTGTTTTTT,CSASRGGNTGELFF
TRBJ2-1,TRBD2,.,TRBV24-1,TGTGCCACCAGTGATCTTAGCGGGGGGCACTACAATGAGCAGTTCTTC,CATSDLSGGHYNEQFF
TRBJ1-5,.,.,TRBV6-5,TGTGCCAGCAGCTTCAGGAGGACGCAACAGCCCCAGCATTTT,CASSFRRTQQPQHF
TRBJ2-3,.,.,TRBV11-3,TGTGCCAGCAGCGGATCAGGGGAGTTTAGCACAGATACGCAGTATTTT,CASSGSGEFSTDTQYF
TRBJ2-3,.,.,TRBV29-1,TGCAGCGTTGAGGCAGGGGGGAGTAATACGCAGTATTTT,CSVEAGGSNTQYF
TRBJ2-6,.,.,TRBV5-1,TGCGCCAGCAGCTTGAGTCGGGACTCTGGGGCCAACGTCCTGACTTTC,CASSLSRDSGANVLTF
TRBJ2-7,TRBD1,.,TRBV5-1,TGCGCCAGCAGCTTTGCAGGGGGCGATAGCTACGAGCAGTACTTC,CASSFAGGDSYEQYF
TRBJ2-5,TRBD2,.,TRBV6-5,TGTGCCCCCACGATAGCGGGAGATAGAGAGACCCAGTACTTC,CAPTIAGDRETQYF
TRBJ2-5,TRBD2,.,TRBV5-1,TGCGCCAGCAGCTTGGCCGGGGGGGCCAAAGAGACCCAGTACTTC,CASSLAGGAKETQYF
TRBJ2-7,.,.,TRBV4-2,TGTGCCAGCAGCCAAACGGGCTCCGAGGGAGAGCAGTACTTC,CASSQTGSEGEQYF
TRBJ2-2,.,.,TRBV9,TGTGCCAGCAGCGCGGTACCAAACACCGGGGAGCTGTTTTTT,CASSAVPNTGELFF
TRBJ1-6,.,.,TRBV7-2,TGTGCCAGCAGCCTGGTTGTGACAGATTCACCCCTCCACTTT,CASSLVVTDSPLHF
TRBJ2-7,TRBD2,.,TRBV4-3,TGCGCCAGCAGCCGCGGACTAGCGGGAGGTATCGAGCAGTACTTC,CASSRGLAGGIEQYF
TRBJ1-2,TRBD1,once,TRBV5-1,TGCGCCAGCAGCTTTAATGACAGGGGGCTCAGCGGCTACACCTTC,CASSFNDRGLSGYTF
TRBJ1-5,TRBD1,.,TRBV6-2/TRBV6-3,TGTGCCAGCAGCCGTACCCCGGGACAGGGGAGCAATCAGCCCCAGCATTTT,CASSRTPGQGSNQPQHF
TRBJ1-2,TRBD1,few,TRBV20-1,TGCAGTGCTAGTCGGACAGGGGATAATGGCTACACCTTC,CSASRTGDNGYTF
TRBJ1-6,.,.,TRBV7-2,TGTGCCAGCAGCCCGCGACATACATATAATTCACCCCTCCACTTT,CASSPRHTYNSPLHF
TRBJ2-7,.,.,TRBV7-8,TGTGCCAGCAGCTTGGGAGCCTCCCTTACAGGGATCTCCTACGAGCAGTACTTC,CASSLGASLTGISYEQYF
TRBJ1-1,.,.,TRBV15,TGTGCCACCAGCAGAGAACCTGGACTGAGGGGGACTGAAGCTTTCTTT,CATSREPGLRGTEAFF